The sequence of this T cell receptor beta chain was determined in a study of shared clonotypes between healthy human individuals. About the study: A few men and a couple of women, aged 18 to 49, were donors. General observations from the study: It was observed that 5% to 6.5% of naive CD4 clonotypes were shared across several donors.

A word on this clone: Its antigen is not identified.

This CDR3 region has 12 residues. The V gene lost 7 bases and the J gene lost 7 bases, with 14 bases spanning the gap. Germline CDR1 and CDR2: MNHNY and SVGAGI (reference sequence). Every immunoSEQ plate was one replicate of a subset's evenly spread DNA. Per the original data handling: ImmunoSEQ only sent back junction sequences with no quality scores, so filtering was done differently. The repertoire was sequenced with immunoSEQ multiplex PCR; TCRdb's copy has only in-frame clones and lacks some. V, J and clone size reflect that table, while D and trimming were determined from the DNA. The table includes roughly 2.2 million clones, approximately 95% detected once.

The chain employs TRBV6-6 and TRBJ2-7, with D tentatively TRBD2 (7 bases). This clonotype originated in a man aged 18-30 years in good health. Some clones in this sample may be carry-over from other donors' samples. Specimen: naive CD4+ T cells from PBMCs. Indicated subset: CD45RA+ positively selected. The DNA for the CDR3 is TGTGCCAGCAATAGGAGGGGGGGAGAGCAGTACTTC. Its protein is CASNRRGGEQYF.